This T cell receptor beta chain was documented in a study of blood T cell repertoires in COVID-19. About the research overall: Acute-phase and convalescent COVID-19 samples originated in the United States, Italy and Spain.

Looked up from germline, CDR1 is MDHEN and CDR2 is SYDVKM. V lost 5 bases, J lost 4 bases, and 14 bases stayed unmatched. The CDR3 length is 18 residues. TCRdb's copy holds only in-frame clones and misses some; the assay was immunoSEQ multiplex PCR. The sample lists roughly 290,000 clones, 70% to 85% occurring once. Sequencing used peripheral blood. V and J are TRBV28 and TRBJ1-2; TRBD1 agrees at 12 bases. The TCR sequence derives from a human donor with COVID-19, enrolled during active disease. The donor label of this sample is uncertain. CDR3 nucleotides: TGTGCCAGCAGTACATTACTCCGGGACAGGGGGCGCGGCTATGGCTACACCTTC. Translated, it gives CASSTLLRDRGRGYGYTF.